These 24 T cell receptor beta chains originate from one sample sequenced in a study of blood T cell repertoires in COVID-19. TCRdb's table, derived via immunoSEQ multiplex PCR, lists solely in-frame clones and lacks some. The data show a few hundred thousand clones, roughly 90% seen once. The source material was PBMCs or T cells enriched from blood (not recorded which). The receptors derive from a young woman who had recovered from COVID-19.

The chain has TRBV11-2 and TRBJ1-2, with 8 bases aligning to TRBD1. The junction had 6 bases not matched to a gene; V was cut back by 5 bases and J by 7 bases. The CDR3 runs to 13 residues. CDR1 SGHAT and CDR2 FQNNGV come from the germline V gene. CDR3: CASSIDRGSGYTF. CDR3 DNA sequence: TGTGCCAGCAGCATCGACAGGGGCAGTGGCTACACCTTC.

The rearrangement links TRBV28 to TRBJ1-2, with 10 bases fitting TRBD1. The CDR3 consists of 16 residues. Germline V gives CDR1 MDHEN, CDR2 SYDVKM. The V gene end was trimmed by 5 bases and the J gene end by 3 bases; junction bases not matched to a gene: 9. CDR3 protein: CASSIQDRGYYYGYTF. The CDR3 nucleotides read TGTGCCAGCAGTATACAGGACAGGGGGTACTACTATGGCTACACCTTC.

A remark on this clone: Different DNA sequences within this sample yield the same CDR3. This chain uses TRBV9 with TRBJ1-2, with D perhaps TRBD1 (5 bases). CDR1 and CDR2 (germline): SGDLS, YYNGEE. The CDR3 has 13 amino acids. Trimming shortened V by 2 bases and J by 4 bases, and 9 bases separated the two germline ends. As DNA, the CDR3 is TGTGCCAGCAGCGTCGGGGGGGTCTATGGCTACACCTTC. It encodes CASSVGGVYGYTF.

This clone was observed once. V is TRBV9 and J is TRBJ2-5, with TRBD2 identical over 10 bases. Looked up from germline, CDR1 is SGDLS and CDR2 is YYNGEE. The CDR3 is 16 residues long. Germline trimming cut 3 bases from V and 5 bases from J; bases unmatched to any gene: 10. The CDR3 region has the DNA TGTGCCAGCAGCGACACCTTAGCGGGGGGTACGGAGACCCAGTACTTC. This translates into CASSDTLAGGTETQYF. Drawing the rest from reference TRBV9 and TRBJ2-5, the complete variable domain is DSGVTQTPKHLITATGQRVTLRCSPRSGDLSVYWYQQSLDQGLQFLIQYYNGEERAKGNILERFSAQQFPDLHSELNLSSLELGDSALYFCASSDTLAGGTETQYFGPGTRLLVL.

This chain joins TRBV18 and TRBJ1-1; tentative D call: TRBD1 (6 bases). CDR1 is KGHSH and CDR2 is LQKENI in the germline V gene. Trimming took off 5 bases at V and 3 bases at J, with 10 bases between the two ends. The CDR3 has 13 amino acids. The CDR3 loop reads CASSANRDTEAFF. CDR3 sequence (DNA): TGTGCCAGCTCAGCAAACAGGGACACTGAAGCTTTCTTT.

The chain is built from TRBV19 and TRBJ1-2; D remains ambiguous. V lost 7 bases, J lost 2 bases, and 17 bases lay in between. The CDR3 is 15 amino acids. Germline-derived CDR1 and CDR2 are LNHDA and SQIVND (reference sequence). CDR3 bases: TGTGCCAGTAATTACGACACCACTAGGAACTATGGCTACACCTTC. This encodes CASNYDTTRNYGYTF.

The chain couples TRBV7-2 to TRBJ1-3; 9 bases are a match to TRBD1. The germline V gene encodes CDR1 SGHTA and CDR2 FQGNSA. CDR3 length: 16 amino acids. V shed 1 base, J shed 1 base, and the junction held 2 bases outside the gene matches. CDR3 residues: CASSLVGTGSGNTIYF. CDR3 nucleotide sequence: TGTGCCAGCAGCTTAGTGGGGACAGGGTCTGGAAACACCATATATTTT.

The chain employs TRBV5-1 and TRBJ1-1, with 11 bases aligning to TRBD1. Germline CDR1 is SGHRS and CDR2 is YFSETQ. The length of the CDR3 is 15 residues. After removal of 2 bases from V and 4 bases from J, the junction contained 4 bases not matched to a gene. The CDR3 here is CASSFADRGLTEAFF. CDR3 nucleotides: TGCGCCAGCAGCTTCGCGGACAGGGGGCTCACTGAAGCTTTCTTT.

CDR3 loop: CASSLGQGGNTIYF. The CDR3, as DNA: TGTGCCAGCAGCTTGGGTCAGGGCGGAAACACCATATATTTT. J is TRBJ1-3 and V is TRBV5-6, with D possibly matching TRBD1 (5 bases). Trimming shortened V by 0 bases and J by 4 bases, and 8 bases separated the two germline ends. The CDR3 covers 14 residues. Per the germline V gene, CDR1 is SGHDT and CDR2 is YYEEEE.

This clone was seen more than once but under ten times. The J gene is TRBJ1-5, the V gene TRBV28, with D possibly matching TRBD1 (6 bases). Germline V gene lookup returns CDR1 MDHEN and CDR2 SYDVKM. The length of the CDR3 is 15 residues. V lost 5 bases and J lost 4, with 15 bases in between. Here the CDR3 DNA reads TGTGCCAGCAGTCCCCTCCGACAGGTAAATCAGCCCCAGCATTTT. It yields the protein CASSPLRQVNQPQHF.

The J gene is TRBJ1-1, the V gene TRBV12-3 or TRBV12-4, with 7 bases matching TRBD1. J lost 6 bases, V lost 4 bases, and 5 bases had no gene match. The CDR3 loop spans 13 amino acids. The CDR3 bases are TGTGCCAGCAGTTCTGACAGGGTCGCTGAAGCTTTCTTT. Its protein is CASSSDRVAEAFF.

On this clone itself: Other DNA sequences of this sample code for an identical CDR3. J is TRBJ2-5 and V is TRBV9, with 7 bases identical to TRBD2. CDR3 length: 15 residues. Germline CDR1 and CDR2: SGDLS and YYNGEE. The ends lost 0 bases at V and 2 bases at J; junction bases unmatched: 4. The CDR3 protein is CASSVGAGNQETQYF. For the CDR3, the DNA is TGTGCCAGCAGCGTAGGAGCGGGGAATCAAGAGACCCAGTACTTC.

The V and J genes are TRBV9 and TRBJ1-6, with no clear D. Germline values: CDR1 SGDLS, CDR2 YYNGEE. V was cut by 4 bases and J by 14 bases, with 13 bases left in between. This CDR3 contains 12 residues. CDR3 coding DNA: TGTGCCAGCAGCAGCGTAGAGGGCGCCCTCCACTTT. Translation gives CASSSVEGALHF.

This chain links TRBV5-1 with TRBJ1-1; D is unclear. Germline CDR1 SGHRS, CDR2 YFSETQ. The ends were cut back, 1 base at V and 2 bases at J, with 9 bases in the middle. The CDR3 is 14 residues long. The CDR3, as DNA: TGCGCCAGCAGCTTGAGCGCGGCAAACACTGAAGCTTTCTTT. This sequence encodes CASSLSAANTEAFF.

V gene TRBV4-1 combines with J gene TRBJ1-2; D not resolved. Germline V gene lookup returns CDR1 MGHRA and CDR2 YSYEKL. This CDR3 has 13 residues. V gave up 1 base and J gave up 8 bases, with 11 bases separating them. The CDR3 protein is CASSQGEGWGYTF. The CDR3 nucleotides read TGCGCCAGCAGCCAAGGGGAGGGTTGGGGCTACACCTTC.

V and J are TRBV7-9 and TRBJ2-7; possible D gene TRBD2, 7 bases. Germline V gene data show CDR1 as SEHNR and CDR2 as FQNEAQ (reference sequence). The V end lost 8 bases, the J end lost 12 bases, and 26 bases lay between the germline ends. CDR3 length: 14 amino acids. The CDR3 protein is CASVKDGGQPISYF. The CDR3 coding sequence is TGTGCCAGCGTAAAAGACGGGGGGCAGCCAATTTCGTACTTC.

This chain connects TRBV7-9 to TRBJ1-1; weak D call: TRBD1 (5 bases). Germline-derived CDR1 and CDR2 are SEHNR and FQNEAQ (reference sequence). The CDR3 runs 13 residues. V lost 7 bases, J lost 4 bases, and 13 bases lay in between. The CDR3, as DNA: TGTGCCAGCACCCCCAGGGCCTCCACTGAAGCTTTCTTT. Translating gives CASTPRASTEAFF.

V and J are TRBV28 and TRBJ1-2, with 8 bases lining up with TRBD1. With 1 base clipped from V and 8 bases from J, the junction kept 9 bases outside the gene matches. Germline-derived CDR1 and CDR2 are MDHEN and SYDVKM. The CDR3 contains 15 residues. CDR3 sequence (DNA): TGTGCCAGCAGTTTATCCGGCAGGGGGCTTGGCGGCTACACCTTC. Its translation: CASSLSGRGLGGYTF.

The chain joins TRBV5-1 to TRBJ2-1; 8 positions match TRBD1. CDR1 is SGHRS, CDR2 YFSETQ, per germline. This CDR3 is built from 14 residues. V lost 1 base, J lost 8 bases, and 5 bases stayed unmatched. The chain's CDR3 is CASSLSGGWDEQFF. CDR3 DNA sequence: TGCGCCAGCAGCTTGTCAGGGGGCTGGGATGAGCAGTTCTTC. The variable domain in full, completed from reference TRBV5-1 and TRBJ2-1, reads KAGVTQTPRYLIKTRGQQVTLSCSPISGHRSVSWYQQTPGQGLQFLFEYFSETQRNKGNFPGRFSGRQFSNSRSEMNVSTLELGDSALYLCASSLSGGWDEQFFGPGTRLTVL.

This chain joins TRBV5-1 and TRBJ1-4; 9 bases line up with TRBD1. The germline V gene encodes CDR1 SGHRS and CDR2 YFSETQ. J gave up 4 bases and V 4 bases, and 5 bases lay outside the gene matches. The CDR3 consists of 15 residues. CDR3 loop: CASSPGDRDNEKLFF. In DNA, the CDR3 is TGCGCCAGCAGCCCCGGGGACAGGGATAATGAAAAACTGTTTTTT.

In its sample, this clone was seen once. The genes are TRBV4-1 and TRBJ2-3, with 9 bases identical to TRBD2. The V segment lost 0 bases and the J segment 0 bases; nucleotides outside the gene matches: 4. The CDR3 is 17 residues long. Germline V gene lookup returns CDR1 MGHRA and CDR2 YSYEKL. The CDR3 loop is CASSQDPSGTSTDTQYF. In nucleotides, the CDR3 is TGCGCCAGCAGCCAAGATCCTAGCGGGACTAGCACAGATACGCAGTATTTT.

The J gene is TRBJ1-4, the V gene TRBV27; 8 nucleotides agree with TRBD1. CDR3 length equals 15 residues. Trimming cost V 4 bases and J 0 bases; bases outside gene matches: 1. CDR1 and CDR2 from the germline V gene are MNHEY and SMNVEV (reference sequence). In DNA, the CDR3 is TGTGCCAGCAGTTGGACAGGGTCAACTAATGAAAAACTGTTTTTT. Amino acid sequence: CASSWTGSTNEKLFF.

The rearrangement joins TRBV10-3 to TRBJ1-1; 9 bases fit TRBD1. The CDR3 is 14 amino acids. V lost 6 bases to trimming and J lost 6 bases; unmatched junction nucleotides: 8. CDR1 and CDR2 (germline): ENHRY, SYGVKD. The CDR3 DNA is TGTGCCATCAGCTCCGGGACAGGGTTACCTGAAGCTTTCTTT. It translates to CAISSGTGLPEAFF.

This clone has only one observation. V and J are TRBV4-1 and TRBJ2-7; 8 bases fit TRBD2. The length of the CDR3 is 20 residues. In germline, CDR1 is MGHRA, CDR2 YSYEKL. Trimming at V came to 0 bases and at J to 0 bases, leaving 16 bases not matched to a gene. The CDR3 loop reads CASSQDRGSGVGWSSYEQYF. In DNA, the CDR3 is TGCGCCAGCAGCCAAGATCGCGGTAGCGGGGTAGGGTGGAGCTCCTACGAGCAGTACTTC.